A single sample is the source of the 14 T cell receptor beta chains below, sequenced in a study of Ad26.COV2.S vaccination and SARS-CoV-2 variants. Treatment noted: around 19 received Ad26.COV2.S at low or high dose, single or two shots; 5 received placebo; per-sample allocation not given. Repertoires come from day 63 after the first vaccine or placebo injection. Sequencing used immunoSEQ multiplex PCR; TCRdb keeps in-frame clones, though not all of them. The repertoire has roughly 700,000 clones, roughly 90% of them found once; the top ten carry approximately 1.5%. This material consisted of peripheral blood, taken in a trial of Ad26.COV2.S vaccine versus placebo. These receptors came from a person between 18 and 65 years old who received the Ad26.COV2.S COVID-19 vaccine or a placebo.

CDR3 nucleotides: TGTGCCATCAGTGGCGCCGCAACTAATGAAAAACTGTTTTTT. It encodes CAISGAATNEKLFF. The chain couples TRBV10-3 to TRBJ1-4, with D uncertain. Looked up from germline, CDR1 is ENHRY and CDR2 is SYGVKD. The CDR3 spans 14 residues. The V and J ends lost 4 bases and 0 bases respectively, with 6 bases between them.

The chain links TRBV30 to TRBJ2-7, with D perhaps TRBD1 (6 bases). CDR1 GTSNPN and CDR2 SVGIG come from the germline V gene (reference sequence). The V end lost 5 bases, the J end lost 5 bases, and 10 bases lay between the germline ends. The CDR3 is 11 residues long. The CDR3 protein is CAWLQGNEQYF. The CDR3 region has the DNA TGTGCCTGGTTACAGGGTAACGAGCAGTACTTC.

CDR3 DNA: TGTGCCAGCAGCTTAGGACTAGCGGCCAATGAGCAGTTCTTC. Translation gives CASSLGLAANEQFF. V gene TRBV7-2 combines with J gene TRBJ2-1; 9 positions match TRBD2. V trimming: 1 base; J trimming: 6 bases; junction bases outside the gene matches: 1. The CDR3 consists of 14 residues. Germline CDR1 SGHTA, CDR2 FQGNSA.

V usage is TRBV29-1 and J usage is TRBJ1-2, with D unclear. Germline V gene data show CDR1 as SQVTM and CDR2 as ANQGSEA. The CDR3 loop spans 13 amino acids. V was pared by 6 bases and J by 0 bases, with 11 bases between. CDR3 in DNA: TGCAGCGTCTCCCCGGCTACTAACTATGGCTACACCTTC. It translates to CSVSPATNYGYTF.

This sequence joins TRBV27 and TRBJ2-1; tentatively, D is TRBD1 or TRBD2 (5 bases each). Trimming stripped 7 bases from V and 3 bases from J, with 13 bases between. The CDR3 is 14 residues long. Germline V CDR1 and CDR2: MNHEY, SMNVEV (reference sequence). The CDR3 nucleotides are TGTGCCAGCATCAGGGACGGGAACTACAATGAGCAGTTCTTC. Its protein product is CASIRDGNYNEQFF.

The rearrangement joins TRBV20-1 to TRBJ1-2; D unclear. Germline assignment: CDR1 DFQATT and CDR2 SNEGSKA (reference sequence). Trimming took 3 bases from V and 4 from J, leaving 12 bases between them. CDR3 length equals 13 residues. The CDR3 sequence is CSASGPGSYGYTF. DNA for the CDR3: TGCAGTGCTAGTGGGCCCGGCAGCTATGGCTACACCTTC.

The chain joins TRBV6-5 to TRBJ2-7; D unresolved. This CDR3 is 11 amino acids long. Trimming stripped 8 bases from V and 5 bases from J, with 10 bases between. Germline CDR1 is MNHEY and CDR2 is SVGAGI. CDR3 sequence: CASALRNEQYF. In nucleotides, the CDR3 is TGTGCCAGCGCACTAAGGAACGAGCAGTACTTC.

This clone appeared a single time. This chain links TRBV7-2 with TRBJ2-3; tentatively, D is TRBD2 (7 bases). The CDR3 contains 17 residues. The ends were cut back, 5 bases at V and 2 bases at J, with 20 bases in the middle. Germline V gene lookup returns CDR1 SGHTA and CDR2 FQGNSA. The chain's CDR3 is CASSPKGGRGLTDTQYF. The CDR3 coding sequence is TGTGCCAGCAGCCCGAAGGGTGGGCGGGGGCTCACAGATACGCAGTATTTT.

The chain uses TRBV10-3 and TRBJ1-1; D gene uncertain. The CDR3 extends over 16 amino acids. Trimming stripped 7 bases from V and 3 bases from J, with 21 bases between. Germline lookup yields CDR1 ENHRY and CDR2 SYGVKD. CDR3 protein: CAITERKGGPDTEAFF. The CDR3, as DNA: TGTGCCATCACCGAGAGGAAGGGCGGACCTGACACTGAAGCTTTCTTT.

This clone was detected only a few times. The chain recombines TRBV6-4 with TRBJ1-2; D is possibly TRBD1 (5 bases). In germline, CDR1 is MRHNA, CDR2 SNTAGT. V gave up 0 bases and J gave up 7 bases, with 9 bases separating them. This CDR3 region has 13 residues. The CDR3 region has the DNA TGTGCCAGCAGTGACTCGGGGACGGCTGGCTACACCTTC. Translation: CASSDSGTAGYTF.

The rearrangement uses TRBV27 and TRBJ2-7; tentatively, D is TRBD1 (6 bases). CDR3 size: 15 residues. V lost 5 bases and J 1 base, leaving 15 bases between the germline ends. Germline V gene data show CDR1 as MNHEY and CDR2 as SMNVEV (reference sequence). The CDR3 loop reads CASSNRQGPSYEQYF. The CDR3 DNA reads as TGTGCCAGCAGTAACCGGCAGGGGCCTTCCTACGAGCAGTACTTC.

The rearrangement joins TRBV25-1 to TRBJ2-7; D might be TRBD1 (6 bases). The germline V gene encodes CDR1 MGHDK and CDR2 SYGVNS. This CDR3 has 13 amino acids. The germline V and J ends were trimmed by 7 bases and 9 bases, with 19 bases remaining between them. The CDR3 region is CASTGTLTEGQYF. The CDR3 DNA reads as TGTGCCAGCACCGGGACACTCACCGAGGGGCAGTACTTC.

CDR3: CASSARDGSSYEQYF. The CDR3 DNA reads TGTGCCAGCAGTGCGAGGGACGGAAGCTCCTACGAGCAGTACTTC. The chain joins TRBV2 to TRBJ2-7; the D gene could be TRBD1 or TRBD2 (5 bases each). The CDR3 sequence is 15 residues long. Germline lookup yields CDR1 SNHLY and CDR2 FYNNEI. Between the trimmed V and J ends, which lost 4 bases and 0 bases, there was a span of 13 bases.

This sequence joins TRBV12-5 and TRBJ2-7; possible D gene TRBD2, 7 bases. The CDR3 is 17 amino acids. V was trimmed by 0 bases and J by 6 bases, leaving 21 bases between them. Germline CDR1 reads LGHNT; CDR2 reads FRNRAP. The CDR3 DNA reads as TGTGCTAGTGGTTTGGTACCGGGGGGCCTAATCCACTGCGAGCAGTACTTC. Its protein product is CASGLVPGGLIHCEQYF.